One sample yielded the 8 T cell receptor beta chains listed below, sequenced in a study of beta chain features in type 1 diabetes. Reverse transcription of all isolated RNA meant that expressed TCRB transcripts were sequenced. The protocol was immunoSEQ multiplex PCR, while the TCRdb copy is restricted to in-frame clones and leaves out a portion. Here the sample spans around 500,000 clones, about an eighth being singletons. Input material: naive CD4+ T cells from blood. Source of these receptors: a woman aged 18 to 35 in good health.

The sample holds a few counts of this clone. This rearrangement joins TRBV27 to TRBJ2-5; 7 nucleotides match TRBD1. The CDR3 has 13 amino acids. Germline V CDR1 and CDR2: MNHEY, SMNVEV (reference sequence). With V trimmed by 6 bases and J by 5 bases, 6 bases remained unmatched. The CDR3 sequence is CASRRQGLETQYF. The CDR3 nucleotides are TGTGCCAGCAGGCGACAGGGCTTGGAGACCCAGTACTTC.

V is TRBV15 and J is TRBJ2-7; 11 bases align to TRBD2. V dropped 5 bases and J dropped 3; count of bases not matched to a gene: 6. Germline-derived CDR1 and CDR2 are LNHNV and YYDKDF (reference sequence). The CDR3 has 15 residues. The CDR3 spells CATSQGTSGLYEQYV. DNA for the CDR3: TGTGCCACCAGCCAGGGGACTAGCGGACTCTACGAGCAGTACGTC.

This clone was picked up a small number of times. V usage is TRBV5-1 and J usage is TRBJ2-2; D ambiguous. This CDR3 contains 14 residues. Per the germline V gene, CDR1 is SGHRS and CDR2 is YFSETQ. Trimming removed 4 bases at V and 5 bases at J, with 12 bases between. CDR3 coding DNA: TGCGCCAGCAGCAAACTGGACGGGACCGGGGAGCTGTTTTTT. Its protein is CASSKLDGTGELFF.

The rearrangement links TRBV7-8 to TRBJ1-3, with D unresolved. CDR3 length equals 14 residues. In germline, CDR1 is SGHVS, CDR2 FQNEAQ. V lost 6 bases and J 7 bases, leaving 16 bases between the germline ends. Here the CDR3 reads CASRDRRVGNTIYF. In DNA, the CDR3 is TGTGCCAGCAGGGATAGACGGGTGGGGAACACCATATATTTT.

This clone turned up a few times. The genes are TRBV7-8 and TRBJ2-3, with 8 positions matching TRBD2. The CDR3 has 15 amino acids. CDR1 and CDR2 from the germline V gene are SGHVS and FQNEAQ. V shed 5 bases, J shed 6 bases, and the junction held 10 bases outside the gene matches. This chain's CDR3 is CASSPLGLAIDTQYF. CDR3 coding DNA: TGTGCCAGCAGCCCGTTAGGACTAGCAATCGATACGCAGTATTTT.

This clone was recorded a few times. The chain uses TRBV5-6 and TRBJ1-1; maybe TRBD1 (6 bases). The germline V gene has CDR1 SGHDT and CDR2 YYEEEE. The V end was cut by 4 bases, the J end by 1 base, with 17 bases between. The CDR3 spans 16 residues. CDR3 DNA: TGTGCCAGCAGCGTATACAGGGTCAGGTGGAACACTGAAGCTTTCTTT. It translates to CASSVYRVRWNTEAFF.

V and J are TRBV9 and TRBJ1-3; D might be TRBD1 (6 bases). Deletions cut 6 bases from V and 0 bases from J, with 16 bases between. This CDR3 region has 16 residues. Germline V gives CDR1 SGDLS, CDR2 YYNGEE. In DNA form, the CDR3 reads TGTGCCAGCACATCGGACAGATGGAGCTCTGGAAACACCATATATTTT. Its translation: CASTSDRWSSGNTIYF.

In this sample, this clone turned up a few times. The chain combines TRBV7-2 with TRBJ2-7; 9 bases fit TRBD1. This CDR3 region has 15 residues. After removal of 5 bases from V and 6 bases from J, the junction contained 11 bases not matched to a gene. The germline V gene has CDR1 SGHTA and CDR2 FQGNSA. The CDR3 region is CASSPAGTGTTEQYF. CDR3 coding DNA: TGTGCCAGCAGCCCCGCCGGGACAGGGACTACCGAGCAGTACTTC. The full variable domain, with the rest looked up from reference TRBV7-2 and TRBJ2-7, is GAGVSQSPSNKVTEKGKDVELRCDPISGHTALYWYRQSLGQGLEFLIYFQGNSAPDKSGLPSDRFSAERTGGSVSTLTIQRTQQEDSAVYLCASSPAGTGTTEQYFGPGTRLTVT.